Listed below are T cell receptor beta chains from one sample, sequenced in a study of blood T cell repertoires in COVID-19. TCRdb's table, derived via immunoSEQ multiplex PCR, lists solely in-frame clones and lacks some. The sample includes 70,000 to 90,000 clones, roughly 87% seen only once; the top ten take 3.5% to 4%. Sequencing was carried out using peripheral blood. These receptors were obtained from a man between 60 and 70 years old with acute or convalescent COVID-19. CDR3s include the opening cysteine and the closing phenylalanine or tryptophan. D genes are given only for firm matches. Clone size is given for some rows only: seen once, a few or many times, or a class if the clone is expanded.

>few|TRBJ1-3|.|TRBV27
TGTGCCAGCAGCCAACAGTCGCGAGGAAACACCATATATTTT
CASSQQSRGNTIYF
>.|TRBJ2-2|TRBD2|TRBV5-1
TGCGCCAGCAGCTGGACTAGCTTCGGATCCACCGGGGAGCTGTTTTTT
CASSWTSFGSTGELFF
>.|TRBJ2-1|.|TRBV7-9
TGTGCCAGCAGCAGGGCAGCCCGCAATGAGCAGTTCTTC
CASSRAARNEQFF
>few|TRBJ1-5|.|TRBV30
TGTGCCTGGAGTACCGGGGGGGCAGCGCTGGCCAGTCTCAATCAGCCCCAGCATTTT
CAWSTGGAALASLNQPQHF
>.|TRBJ1-2|.|TRBV7-2
TGTGCCAGCAGCCATCTGCAGGGCCGAGGCTACACCTTC
CASSHLQGRGYTF
>.|TRBJ2-3|.|TRBV19
TGTGCCAGTAGTCCCTCAAGGGGTGGGGGGGATACGCAGTATTTT
CASSPSRGGGDTQYF
>.|TRBJ2-1|TRBD1|TRBV18
TGTGCCAGCTCACCCGACAGGGACTACAATGAGCAGTTCTTC
CASSPDRDYNEQFF
>.|TRBJ1-4|.|TRBV4-3
TGCGCCAGCAGCCAAGATTGGACAAATAATGAAAAACTGTTTTTT
CASSQDWTNNEKLFF
>.|TRBJ1-2|TRBD1|TRBV19
TGTGCCAGTAGTCCTATTCGGACAGGCCTTTATGGCTACACCTTC
CASSPIRTGLYGYTF
>.|TRBJ2-3|TRBD2|TRBV6-5
TGTGCCAGCGGCCGGGTAGCGGGAGTGACAGATACGCAGTATTTT
CASGRVAGVTDTQYF
>.|TRBJ2-5|TRBD2|TRBV2
TGTGCCAGCCTAATGGGACTAGCGGACCAAGAGACCCAGTACTTC
CASLMGLADQETQYF
>.|TRBJ2-7|.|TRBV5-4
TGTGCCAGCAGCTTGGGTACAGCTCACTCCTACGAGCAGTACTTC
CASSLGTAHSYEQYF
>.|TRBJ2-1|TRBD1|TRBV2
TGTGCCAGCCCTAGAACACAGGGGGTTGCCTTCAATGAGCAGTTCTTC
CASPRTQGVAFNEQFF
>.|TRBJ1-5|.|TRBV12-3/TRBV12-4
TGTGCCAGCAGTTTCCGGGAGGATCAGCCCCAGCATTTT
CASSFREDQPQHF
>.|TRBJ2-1|TRBD1|TRBV25-1
TGTGCCAGCGGCCGGGACAGGGCCTGGGATGAGCAGTTCTTC
CASGRDRAWDEQFF
>.|TRBJ1-1|.|TRBV5-8
TGTGCCAGCAGCTTGGTCCAGGCGAACACTGAAGCTTTCTTT
CASSLVQANTEAFF
>.|TRBJ2-2|TRBD2|TRBV19
TGTGCCAGTATGCCCAGCGGGGTGCCCACCGGGGAGCTGTTTTTT
CASMPSGVPTGELFF
>.|TRBJ2-2|.|TRBV4-1
TGCGCCAGCAGCCAAGGGGCAGGGGTCAACACCGGGGAGCTGTTTTTT
CASSQGAGVNTGELFF
>.|TRBJ2-1|.|TRBV3-1/TRBV3-2
TGTGCCAGCAGCCAGAGGACTAAATTCAATGAGCAGTTCTTC
CASSQRTKFNEQFF
>.|TRBJ2-7|TRBD1|TRBV7-2
TGTGCCAGCTCCCCCAAGGTAGGGACAGGGAGGGAGCAGTACTTC
CASSPKVGTGREQYF
>.|TRBJ2-2|.|TRBV7-2
TGTGCCAGCAGCCCGTACACCGGGGAGCTGTTTTTT
CASSPYTGELFF
>.|TRBJ1-4|TRBD1|TRBV5-1
TGCGCCAGCAGCCAGACAGGGGTTGCAACTAATGAAAAACTGTTTTTT
CASSQTGVATNEKLFF
>.|TRBJ1-1|.|TRBV6-5
TGTGCCAGCAGTTACTCGAGCCAGGAACATGAAGCTTTCTTT
CASSYSSQEHEAFF
>.|TRBJ1-2|.|TRBV30
TGTGCCTGGAGGGAGCCGGGTGTACTATCTAACTATGGCTACACCTTC
CAWREPGVLSNYGYTF
>.|TRBJ2-7|TRBD1|TRBV6-5
TGTGCCAGCAGTTCCTTACGGACAGGGAGAACCTACGAGCAGTACTTC
CASSSLRTGRTYEQYF
>.|TRBJ1-5|TRBD1|TRBV24-1
TGTGCCACCAGTGAGGGCGGGACAGGGCTCAATCAGCCCCAGCATTTT
CATSEGGTGLNQPQHF
>.|TRBJ2-1|.|TRBV2
TGTGCCAGCAGTGCCCAGGGCGGTGAGCAGTTCTTC
CASSAQGGEQFF
>.|TRBJ2-5|TRBD2|TRBV25-1
TGTGCCAGCAGGCGGACTAGCGGACCGGCCCTACAAGAGACCCAGTACTTC
CASRRTSGPALQETQYF
>.|TRBJ2-3|TRBD2|TRBV7-2
TGTGCCAGCAGCTTAAACCTTGGTTCTAGCGGGAGAACAGATACGCAGTATTTT
CASSLNLGSSGRTDTQYF